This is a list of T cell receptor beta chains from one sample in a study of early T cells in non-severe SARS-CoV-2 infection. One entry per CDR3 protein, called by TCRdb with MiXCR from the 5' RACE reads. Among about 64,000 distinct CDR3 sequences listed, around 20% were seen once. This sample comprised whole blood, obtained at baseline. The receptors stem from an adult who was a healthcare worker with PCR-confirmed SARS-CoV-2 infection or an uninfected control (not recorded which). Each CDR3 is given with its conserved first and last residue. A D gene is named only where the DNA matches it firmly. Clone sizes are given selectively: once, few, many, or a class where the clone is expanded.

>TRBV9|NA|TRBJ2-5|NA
CASSVATGQETQYF
TGTGCCAGCAGCGTAGCTACGGGTCAAGAGACCCAGTACTTC
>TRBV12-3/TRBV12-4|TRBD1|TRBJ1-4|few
CASRGDRVEKLFF
TGTGCCAGCAGGGGGGACAGGGTTGAAAAACTGTTTTTT
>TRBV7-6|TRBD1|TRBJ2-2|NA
CASSTGTGATGELFF
TGTGCCAGCAGCACTGGGACAGGAGCCACCGGGGAGCTGTTTTTT
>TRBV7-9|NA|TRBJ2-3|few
CASSLVQGNTDTQYF
TGTGCCAGCAGCTTAGTACAGGGAAACACAGATACGCAGTATTTT
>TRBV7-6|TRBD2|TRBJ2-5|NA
CASSFQSGGETQYF
TGTGCCAGCAGCTTTCAAAGCGGGGGGGAGACCCAGTACTTC
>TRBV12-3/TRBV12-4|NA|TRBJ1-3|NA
CASSFTSGNTIYF
TGTGCCAGCAGTTTTACCTCAGGAAACACCATATATTTT
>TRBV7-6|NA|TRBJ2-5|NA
CASSKGLTPETQYF
TGTGCCAGCAGCAAAGGACTAACGCCGGAGACCCAGTACTTC
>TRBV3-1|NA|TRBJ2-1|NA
CASSQVTSSRSYNEQFF
TGTGCCAGCAGCCAAGTGACGTCTTCACGATCCTACAATGAGCAGTTCTTC
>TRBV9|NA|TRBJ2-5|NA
CASSVGRNGETQYF
TGTGCCAGCAGCGTAGGACGGAATGGGGAGACCCAGTACTTC
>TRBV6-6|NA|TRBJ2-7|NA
CASSYSEGEGDEQYF
TGTGCCAGCAGTTACTCGGAAGGGGAGGGGGACGAGCAGTACTTC
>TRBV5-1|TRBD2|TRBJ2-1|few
CASSLVPSGVRFSYNEQFF
TGCGCCAGCAGCTTGGTACCTAGCGGGGTAAGGTTCTCCTACAATGAGCAGTTCTTC
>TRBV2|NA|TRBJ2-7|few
CASSAGQGTYEQYF
TGTGCCAGCAGCGCCGGGCAGGGGACCTACGAGCAGTACTTC
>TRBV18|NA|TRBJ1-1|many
CASSPRAGDAGEAFF
TGTGCCAGCTCACCTAGGGCAGGGGATGCAGGCGAAGCTTTCTTT
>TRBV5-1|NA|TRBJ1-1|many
CASSLVRGNTEAFF
TGCGCCAGCAGCTTGGTTCGGGGTAACACTGAAGCTTTCTTT
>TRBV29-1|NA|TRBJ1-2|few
CSVVQDHYGYTF
TGCAGCGTTGTACAGGATCACTATGGCTACACCTTC
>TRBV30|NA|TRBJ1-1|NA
CAWKTGSNTEAFF
TGTGCCTGGAAAACAGGTTCGAACACTGAAGCTTTCTTT
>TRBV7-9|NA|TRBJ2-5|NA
CASSPGQLANQETQYF
TGTGCCAGCAGCCCCGGGCAACTAGCTAACCAAGAGACCCAGTACTTC
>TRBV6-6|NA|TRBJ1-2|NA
CASSPTGVDNYGYTF
TGTGCCAGCAGCCCCACAGGAGTCGATAACTATGGCTACACCTTC
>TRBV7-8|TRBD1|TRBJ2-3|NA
CASSHPTGKADTQYF
TGTGCCAGCAGCCACCCGACAGGGAAAGCAGATACGCAGTATTTT
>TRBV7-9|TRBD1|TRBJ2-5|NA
CASSLKEKWDRSQETQYF
TGTGCCAGCAGCTTAAAGGAGAAGTGGGACAGGTCCCAAGAGACCCAGTACTTC
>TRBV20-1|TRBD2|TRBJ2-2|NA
CSASGTGTSDAGELFF
TGCAGTGCTAGTGGGACCGGGACTAGCGACGCCGGGGAGCTGTTTTTT
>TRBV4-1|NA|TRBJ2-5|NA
CASSQTGAGAVETQYF
TGCGCCAGCAGCCAGACAGGCGCGGGGGCCGTCGAGACCCAGTACTTC
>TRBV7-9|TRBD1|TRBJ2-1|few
CASSLFGTGSDEQFF
TGTGCCAGCAGCTTATTTGGGACAGGGTCCGATGAGCAGTTCTTC
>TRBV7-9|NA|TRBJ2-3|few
CASSLGEGGFDTDTQYF
TGTGCCAGCAGCTTAGGCGAGGGCGGGTTCGACACAGATACGCAGTATTTT
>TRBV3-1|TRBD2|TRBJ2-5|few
CASSQVSSGGETQYF
TGTGCCAGCAGCCAAGTCTCTAGCGGGGGTGAGACCCAGTACTTC
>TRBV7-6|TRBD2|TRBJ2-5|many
CASSLSWSSGAETQYF
TGTGCCAGCAGCTTAAGCTGGAGTAGCGGGGCCGAGACCCAGTACTTC
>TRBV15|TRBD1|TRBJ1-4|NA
CATRPTGGSKLFF
TGTGCCACCAGACCGACAGGGGGGTCAAAACTGTTTTTT
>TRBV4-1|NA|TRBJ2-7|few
CASSQVPAYEQYF
TGCGCCAGCAGCCAAGTCCCCGCGTACGAGCAGTACTTC
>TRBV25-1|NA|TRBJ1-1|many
CASSGGWEAFF
TGTGCCAGCAGTGGGGGTTGGGAAGCTTTCTTT
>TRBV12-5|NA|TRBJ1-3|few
CASGLKSGGSGNTIYF
TGTGCTAGTGGTCTAAAGTCGGGCGGCTCTGGAAACACCATATATTTT
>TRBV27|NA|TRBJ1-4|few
CASSLGGSNEKLFF
TGTGCCAGCAGTTTAGGGGGGAGTAATGAAAAACTGTTTTTT
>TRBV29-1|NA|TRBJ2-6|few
CSVEAGTTLSGANVLTF
TGCAGCGTTGAAGCCGGGACCACACTCTCTGGGGCCAACGTCCTGACTTTC
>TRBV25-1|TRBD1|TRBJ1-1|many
CASSQTGGTEAFF
TGTGCCAGCAGTCAAACAGGGGGCACTGAAGCTTTCTTT
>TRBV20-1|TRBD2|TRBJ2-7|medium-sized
CSAPFLERGDIYEQYF
TGCAGTGCTCCCTTCCTCGAGCGGGGGGATATCTACGAGCAGTACTTC
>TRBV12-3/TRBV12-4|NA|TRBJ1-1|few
CASSLYRAEAFF
TGTGCCAGCAGTTTGTACAGGGCTGAAGCTTTCTTT
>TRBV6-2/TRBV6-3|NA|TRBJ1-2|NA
CASRTPGGDYGYTF
TGTGCCAGCAGGACGCCAGGAGGGGACTATGGCTACACCTTC
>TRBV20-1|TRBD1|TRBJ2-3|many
CSALPGQGEWDTQYF
TGCAGTGCTCTCCCCGGACAGGGAGAGTGGGATACGCAGTATTTT
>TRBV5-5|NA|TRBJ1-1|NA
CASSLDGGEVVGTEAFF
TGTGCCAGCAGCTTGGATGGGGGCGAGGTTGTAGGGACTGAAGCTTTCTTT
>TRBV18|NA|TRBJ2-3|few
CASSPVFGETDTQYF
TGTGCCAGCTCACCAGTCTTTGGGGAGACAGATACGCAGTATTTT
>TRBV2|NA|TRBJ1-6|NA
CASRGRGGSPLHF
TGTGCCAGCAGGGGACGCGGCGGCTCACCCCTCCACTTT
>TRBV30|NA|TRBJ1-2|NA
CAWTSQGGSGYTF
TGTGCCTGGACCTCACAGGGCGGGAGTGGCTACACCTTC
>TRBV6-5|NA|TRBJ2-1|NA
CASSSGYNEQFF
TGTGCCAGCAGTTCTGGCTACAATGAGCAGTTCTTC
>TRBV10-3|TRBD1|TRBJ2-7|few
CAISESTTGQEQYF
TGTGCCATCAGTGAGTCAACGACAGGGCAAGAGCAGTACTTC
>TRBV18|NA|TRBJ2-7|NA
CASSPTGTQANEQYF
TGTGCCAGCTCACCAACCGGGACCCAAGCCAACGAGCAGTACTTC
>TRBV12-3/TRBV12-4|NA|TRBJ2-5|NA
CASSPMGNQETQYF
TGTGCCAGCAGTCCGATGGGAAACCAAGAGACCCAGTACTTC
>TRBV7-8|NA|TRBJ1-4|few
CASSSTGQLGEKLFF
TGTGCCAGCAGCTCCACCGGACAGCTAGGTGAAAAACTGTTTTTT
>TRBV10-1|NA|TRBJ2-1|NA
CASSSTPYNEQFF
TGCGCCAGCAGTTCCACCCCCTACAATGAGCAGTTCTTC
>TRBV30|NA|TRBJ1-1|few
CAWTQGPGTEAFF
TGTGCCTGGACTCAGGGGCCCGGCACTGAAGCTTTCTTT
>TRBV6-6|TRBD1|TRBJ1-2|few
CASSHPLRQGHGHTF
TGTGCCAGCAGCCACCCTCTTAGACAGGGCCATGGCCACACCTTC
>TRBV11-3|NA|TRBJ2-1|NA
CASRDSSSYNEQFF
TGTGCCAGCAGGGACTCGAGCTCCTACAATGAGCAGTTCTTC
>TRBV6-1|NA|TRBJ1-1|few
CASSPRGTVAFF
TGTGCCAGCAGTCCTCGAGGAACGGTAGCTTTCTTT
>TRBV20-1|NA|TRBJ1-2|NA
CSARGGGYTF
TGCAGTGCCCGGGGGGGTGGCTACACCTTC
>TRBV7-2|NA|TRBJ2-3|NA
CASSPPTADTQYF
TGTGCCAGCAGCCCCCCTACCGCAGATACGCAGTATTTT
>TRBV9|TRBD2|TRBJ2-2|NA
CASSVSGGEANTGELFF
TGTGCCAGCAGCGTTTCGGGGGGTGAGGCGAACACCGGGGAGCTGTTTTTT
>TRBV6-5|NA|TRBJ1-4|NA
CASRVATGEKLFF
TGTGCCAGCAGAGTGGCCACCGGTGAAAAACTGTTTTTT